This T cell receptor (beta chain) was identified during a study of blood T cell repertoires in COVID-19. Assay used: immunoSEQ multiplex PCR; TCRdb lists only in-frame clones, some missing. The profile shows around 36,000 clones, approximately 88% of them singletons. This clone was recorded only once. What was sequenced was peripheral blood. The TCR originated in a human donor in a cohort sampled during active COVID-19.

CDR3 nucleotide sequence: TGTGCCAGCAGCGTTGACTCGAAACGAGAGACCCAGTACTTC. As protein: CASSVDSKRETQYF. This chain uses TRBV7-9 with TRBJ2-5; D is undetermined. Per the germline V gene, CDR1 is SEHNR and CDR2 is FQNEAQ (reference sequence). V gave up 5 bases and J gave up 4 bases, with 14 bases separating them. The CDR3 totals 14 residues.